These 21 T cell receptor beta chains came from one sample sequenced in a study of shared clonotypes between healthy human individuals. Here immunoSEQ multiplex PCR was the method, and the copy in TCRdb shows in-frame clones only, minus some. Among 2 million to 3 million clones, 93% were seen once, and the ten largest hold roughly 0.39%. The specimen sequenced was naive CD4+ T cells from PBMCs. Subset reported: CD45RA+ positively selected. All receptors come from a young man in good health. Some clones in this sample may be carry-over from other donors' samples.

The sample holds one count of this clone. The chain joins TRBV6-1 to TRBJ2-5; TRBD2 is a possible D gene (5 bases). Germline CDR1 is MNHNS and CDR2 is SASEGT. V lost 8 bases and J lost 1, with 14 bases in between. The CDR3 extends over 14 amino acids. The CDR3: CASALAAAQETQYF. For the CDR3, the DNA is TGTGCCAGCGCTTTGGCAGCGGCCCAAGAGACCCAGTACTTC.

The chain links TRBV7-2 to TRBJ2-1, with D maybe TRBD2 (6 bases). Trimming stripped 1 base from V and 1 base from J, with 11 bases between. Germline V gives CDR1 SGHTA, CDR2 FQGNSA. The CDR3 is 16 residues long. The CDR3 is CASSLGAGTSYNEQFF. In DNA, the CDR3 is TGTGCCAGCAGCTTAGGGGCCGGGACTTCCTACAATGAGCAGTTCTTC.

The chain couples TRBV25-1 to TRBJ2-1, with TRBD1 matching 8 bases. Trimming took 0 bases from V and 7 from J; bases not matched to a gene: 8. This CDR3 contains 16 residues. Per the germline V gene, CDR1 is MGHDK and CDR2 is SYGVNS. As DNA, the CDR3 is TGTGCCAGCAGTGAATATATTCCAGGGGGCCGAAATGAGCAGTTCTTC. Its protein product is CASSEYIPGGRNEQFF.

The chain employs TRBV7-9 and TRBJ2-5, with D tentatively TRBD1 (5 bases). CDR1 and CDR2 (germline): SEHNR, FQNEAQ (reference sequence). Trimming removed 5 bases from V and 5 bases from J, with 15 bases in between. The CDR3 loop spans 14 amino acids. In DNA, the CDR3 is TGTGCCAGCAGCACTCCAGGGATCGGGGAGACCCAGTACTTC. Its translation is CASSTPGIGETQYF.

V and J are TRBV28 and TRBJ2-1; TRBD2 aligns across 9 bases. Germline loops: CDR1 MDHEN, CDR2 SYDVKM. The CDR3 is 15 amino acids. After removal of 8 bases from V and 7 bases from J, the junction contained 12 bases not matched to a gene. The CDR3 reads CASCRREGSLNEQFF. Here the CDR3 DNA reads TGTGCCAGCTGTAGGCGGGAGGGCTCCCTTAATGAGCAGTTCTTC. The variable domain in full, with the rest retrieved from reference TRBV28 and TRBJ2-1, is DVKVTQSSRYLVKRTGEKVFLECVQDMDHENMFWYRQDPGLGLRLIYFSYDVKMKEKGDIPEGYSVSREKKERFSLILESASTNQTSMYLCASCRREGSLNEQFFGPGTRLTVL.

This rearrangement joins TRBV18 to TRBJ2-1; weak D call: TRBD1 (6 bases). The CDR3 loop spans 15 amino acids. In germline, CDR1 is KGHSH, CDR2 LQKENI. The V gene lost 6 bases and the J gene lost 5 bases, with 17 bases spanning the gap. DNA for the CDR3: TGTGCCAGCTCCCTCAACAGGGTCGGGAACAATGAGCAGTTCTTC. Its translation is CASSLNRVGNNEQFF.

This clone was picked up one time. The V gene is TRBV7-9, the J gene TRBJ1-2; possibly TRBD1 for D (6 bases). V shed 5 bases and J shed 8 bases, with 21 bases lying between them. CDR1 is SEHNR, CDR2 FQNEAQ, per germline (reference sequence). The CDR3 has 15 residues. The CDR3 loop is CASSPAGPGANGYTF. CDR3 DNA: TGTGCCAGCAGCCCGGCCGGTCCGGGGGCGAACGGCTACACCTTC.

The chain recombines TRBV5-5 with TRBJ2-7; no clear D gene. Trimming pared 0 bases from V and 3 bases from J, leaving 4 bases between. CDR3 length equals 12 residues. Germline V gives CDR1 SGHKS, CDR2 YYEKEE (reference sequence). The CDR3 DNA reads as TGTGCCAGCAGCTTGGAGGTCTACGAGCAGTACTTC. Its protein product is CASSLEVYEQYF.

The CDR3 sequence: CASSLLRTGFGYTF. CDR3 DNA: TGTGCCAGCAGCCTCCTACGGACAGGCTTTGGCTACACCTTC. The J gene is TRBJ1-2, the V gene TRBV11-2; 7 bases line up with TRBD1. The CDR3 length is 14 residues. The germline V gene has CDR1 SGHAT and CDR2 FQNNGV. The V segment lost 5 bases and the J segment 7 bases; nucleotides outside the gene matches: 10.

The chain uses TRBV28 and TRBJ1-3, with unresolved D. The CDR3 has 13 amino acids. Germline V CDR1 and CDR2: MDHEN, SYDVKM. In DNA form, the CDR3 reads TGTGGACACGGACCTCGAGGTGGAAACACCATATATTTT. Its translation: CGHGPRGGNTIYF.

The rearrangement joins TRBV11-2 to TRBJ2-3; D is undetermined. Germline V CDR1 and CDR2: SGHAT, FQNNGV. The CDR3 is made up of 16 amino acids. V was shortened by 4 bases and J by 2 bases, with 16 bases between the two germline ends. The DNA of the CDR3 is TGTGCCAGCAGCTATTACCCGGGTCCAGACACAGATACGCAGTATTTT. This codes for CASSYYPGPDTDTQYF.

The chain joins TRBV6-6 to TRBJ2-3, with 11 bases that match TRBD2. Trimming cost V 4 bases and J 6 bases; bases outside gene matches: 9. CDR1 and CDR2 (germline): MNHNY, SVGAGI (reference sequence). The CDR3 spans 16 residues. CDR3 region: CASSFSGSGRADTQYF. The CDR3 DNA reads TGTGCCAGCAGTTTTTCCGGTAGCGGGAGGGCCGATACGCAGTATTTT.

This chain joins TRBV9 and TRBJ2-3, with D possibly being TRBD1 or TRBD2 (5 bases each). The length of the CDR3 is 15 residues. Trimming removed 0 bases at V and 5 bases at J, with 13 bases between. Germline lookup yields CDR1 SGDLS and CDR2 YYNGEE. The CDR3 region has the DNA TGTGCCAGCAGCGTAGCTATCAATGGGGGAGATACGCAGTATTTT. This sequence encodes CASSVAINGGDTQYF.

V is TRBV9 and J is TRBJ2-3; no definite D call. The ends were cut back, 4 bases at V and 0 bases at J, with 12 bases in the middle. The germline V gene encodes CDR1 SGDLS and CDR2 YYNGEE. The CDR3 has 15 amino acids. DNA of the CDR3: TGTGCCAGCAGCCTTAACAGCGCTAGCACAGATACGCAGTATTTT. It specifies CASSLNSASTDTQYF.

The chain employs TRBV7-9 and TRBJ2-3, with unresolved D. This CDR3 spans 12 amino acids. Germline V gene data show CDR1 as SEHNR and CDR2 as FQNEAQ (reference sequence). Between the trimmed V and J ends, which lost 10 bases and 2 bases, there was a span of 10 bases. CDR3: CATAGDTDTQYF. The CDR3 DNA is TGTGCCACAGCAGGAGACACAGATACGCAGTATTTT.

The V and J genes are TRBV6-1 and TRBJ2-7; 7 bases are a match to TRBD1. The CDR3 totals 13 residues. Germline V gene data show CDR1 as MNHNS and CDR2 as SASEGT. Losses at the gene ends were 10 bases for V and 4 bases for J; bases not matched to a gene: 10. CDR3 loop: CATGKGAPYEQYF. As DNA, the CDR3 is TGTGCCACAGGGAAGGGGGCCCCGTACGAGCAGTACTTC.

The chain employs TRBV6-1 and TRBJ2-3, with 14 nucleotides matching TRBD2. Germline loops: CDR1 MNHNS, CDR2 SASEGT. The CDR3 is made up of 14 amino acids. The J segment lost 6 bases and the V segment lost 4 bases, leaving 0 bases of the junction unmatched. For the CDR3, the DNA is TGTGCCAGCAGTGGACTAGCGGGAGGGGATACGCAGTATTTT. It is translated as CASSGLAGGDTQYF.

This clone has a handful of counts. The chain combines TRBV18 with TRBJ1-1, with no clear D. Trimming took 1 base from V and 8 from J, leaving 11 bases between them. The germline V gene encodes CDR1 KGHSH and CDR2 LQKENI. The CDR3 runs 13 residues. In DNA form, the CDR3 reads TGTGCCAGCTCACCACTAAACGGGTTGGAAGCTTTCTTT. Its translation: CASSPLNGLEAFF. Drawing the rest from reference TRBV18 and TRBJ1-1, the complete variable domain is NAGVMQNPRHLVRRRGQEARLRCSPMKGHSHVYWYRQLPEEGLKFMVYLQKENIIDESGMPKERFSAEFPKEGPSILRIQQVVRGDSAAYFCASSPLNGLEAFFGQGTRLTVV.

As regards this clone: This CDR3 is also generated by other DNA sequences in the sample. The CDR3 spells CASSYSDRGSYEQYF. The CDR3, as DNA: TGTGCCAGCAGTTACTCGGATAGGGGGTCCTACGAGCAGTACTTC. The J gene is TRBJ2-7, the V gene TRBV6-5, with D tentatively TRBD1 (6 bases). V dropped 0 bases and J dropped 1 base, with 10 bases sitting between them. Germline CDR1 MNHEY, CDR2 SVGAGI. CDR3 length: 15 amino acids.

The rearrangement links TRBV4-1 to TRBJ2-1, with D uncertain. The germline CDR1 and CDR2 sequences are MGHRA and YSYEKL. This CDR3 is built from 11 residues. V lost 3 bases to trimming and J lost 12 bases, with 9 bases between them. DNA of the CDR3: TGCGCCAGCAGCCACCCAACAAGGCAGTTCTTC. Amino acid sequence: CASSHPTRQFF.

This chain uses TRBV19 with TRBJ2-3, with D uncertain. V shed 10 bases and J shed 2 bases, with 16 bases lying between them. Looked up from germline, CDR1 is LNHDA and CDR2 is SQIVND (reference sequence). The CDR3 covers 14 residues. CDR3 residues: CATKDGGFTDTQYF. DNA for the CDR3: TGTGCCACCAAGGACGGCGGATTCACAGATACGCAGTATTTT.